A selection of T cell receptor beta chains follows, all from one sample in a study of chemoradiotherapy in HPV16-positive cancers. Data came from immunoSEQ multiplex PCR; TCRdb stores just in-frame clones and leaves some out. The sample shows about 39,000 clones, around 82% of them seen only once. This material consisted of blood, taken from a patient who underwent chemoradiotherapy. These receptors all stem from a human donor with HPV-associated anogenital cancer. The CDR3 runs from the conserved cysteine through the conserved F or W. The D gene is left open where the match is weak. The listing skips clone size in some rows; elsewhere it reads once, few, many or a size class.

d_call	cdr3_length	v_call	clone_size	j_call	cdr3_nt	cdr3_aa
.	19	TRBV6-1	once	TRBJ2-1	TGTGCCAGCAGTGTAACTAGCCTCTTCAATAGAGGCTCCTACAATGAGCAGTTCTTC	CASSVTSLFNRGSYNEQFF
TRBD2	16	TRBV7-3	.	TRBJ2-2	TGTGCCAGCAGCTCGGGACTAGCGGGGGGGCCCGGGGAGCTGTTTTTT	CASSSGLAGGPGELFF
.	12	TRBV2	.	TRBJ1-3	TGTGCCAGCAGTCAGGAAGGAAACACCATATATTTT	CASSQEGNTIYF
.	17	TRBV2	.	TRBJ1-6	TGTGCCAGCAGTGAACGCGGCCTCCCACAGTTTAATTCACCCCTCCACTTT	CASSERGLPQFNSPLHF
.	11	TRBV5-4	.	TRBJ1-3	TGTGCCAGCAGCCCGAGCAGGAGCGGATATTTT	CASSPSRSGYF
TRBD1	14	TRBV30	.	TRBJ1-2	TGTGCCTGGGCTCTCCGACAGGGGAGCTATGGCTACACCTTC	CAWALRQGSYGYTF
TRBD2	18	TRBV7-9	.	TRBJ2-3	TGTGCCAGCAGCTTAGTTTTGGCTAGCGGGGGAAGCACAGATACGCAGTATTTT	CASSLVLASGGSTDTQYF
TRBD1	14	TRBV27	.	TRBJ1-6	TGTGCCAGCAGAACGGACAGGGCAACGGGAGCCCTCCACTTT	CASRTDRATGALHF
.	15	TRBV7-9	few	TRBJ2-7	TGTGCCAGCAGCTTACGACAGGTCCCGACTTCCGAGCAGTACTTC	CASSLRQVPTSEQYF
TRBD1	15	TRBV5-4	.	TRBJ2-2	TGTGCCAGCAGCCCCGGAGCCAGGGGGACCGGGGAGCTGTTTTTT	CASSPGARGTGELFF
.	14	TRBV9	.	TRBJ2-3	TGTGCCAGCAGCGTAGGGACAGGCACAGATACGCAGTATTTT	CASSVGTGTDTQYF
.	15	TRBV6-5	.	TRBJ2-5	TGTGCCAGCAGGGGGGCTAGCGGAGCTCAAGAGACCCAGTACTTC	CASRGASGAQETQYF
TRBD1	14	TRBV6-4	.	TRBJ2-7	TGTGCCAGCAGGGTGACAGGGGTAGGGTACGAGCAGTACTTC	CASRVTGVGYEQYF
TRBD2	12	TRBV10-2	once	TRBJ2-1	TGCGCCAGCAGTGAAGGAGCGGGGGGGCAGTTCTTC	CASSEGAGGQFF
.	14	TRBV18	.	TRBJ1-5	TGTGCCAGCTCATCCACGGGGGGGGACCAGCCCCAGCATTTT	CASSSTGGDQPQHF
TRBD1	16	TRBV19	.	TRBJ1-1	TGTGCCAGTAGTGCCCGGACAGGGGTCTATAAAACTGAAGCTTTCTTT	CASSARTGVYKTEAFF
TRBD1	15	TRBV5-4	.	TRBJ2-7	TGTGCCAGCAGCTTGAATATTGGACAGGGATACGAGCAGTACTTC	CASSLNIGQGYEQYF
.	13	TRBV2	.	TRBJ2-1	TGTGCCAGCAGTGAAACCCAGGCCCATGAGCAGTTCTTC	CASSETQAHEQFF
TRBD1	16	TRBV27	.	TRBJ1-1	TGTGCCAGCAGTTTATGGACAGGGACCATGAACACTGAAGCTTTCTTT	CASSLWTGTMNTEAFF
.	13	TRBV18	few	TRBJ1-5	TGTGCCAGCTCACCAGGGTATAGTCAGCCCCAGCATTTT	CASSPGYSQPQHF
.	14	TRBV7-2	.	TRBJ2-5	TGTGCCAGCAGCCTAGCACAGGGGGGGCAGACCCAGTACTTC	CASSLAQGGQTQYF
.	13	TRBV7-3	.	TRBJ1-1	TGTGCCAGCAGCTTATCCCAAAACACTGAAGCTTTCTTT	CASSLSQNTEAFF
.	13	TRBV15	once	TRBJ1-4	TGTGCCACCAGCAGAGTTGCCGGTGAAAAACTGTTTTTT	CATSRVAGEKLFF
TRBD2	15	TRBV5-4	.	TRBJ2-5	TGTGCCAGCAGCTTGCTAGCGGGGGGCCAAGAGACCCAGTACTTC	CASSLLAGGQETQYF
.	16	TRBV6-6	.	TRBJ1-4	TGTGCCAGCAGTTACACCCCTTCGGGGGGAAATGAAAAACTGTTTTTT	CASSYTPSGGNEKLFF
TRBD1	16	TRBV6-4	.	TRBJ1-5	TGTGCCAGCAGTGAGCAGGACAGGCTTACCGATCAGCCCCAGCATTTT	CASSEQDRLTDQPQHF
TRBD1	16	TRBV27	once	TRBJ1-2	TGTGCCAGCAGTTCGCCAGGTGACAAGGGGGCCGGAGGCTACACCTTC	CASSSPGDKGAGGYTF
.	17	TRBV14	.	TRBJ2-3	TGTGCCAGCAGCCAAGACCCCTCCTTCCGAAACACAGATACGCAGTATTTT	CASSQDPSFRNTDTQYF
.	14	TRBV7-8	.	TRBJ1-3	TGTGCCAGCAGCTTAAGTTTCTCTGGAAACACCATATATTTT	CASSLSFSGNTIYF
.	14	TRBV5-4	once	TRBJ1-1	TGTGCCAGCAGCTCCCGCGGGACCCACGGAGAAGCTTTCTTT	CASSSRGTHGEAFF
.	15	TRBV5-1	.	TRBJ2-2	TGCGCCAGCAGCTTGGGGGGCAAAGCCACCGGGGAGCTGTTTTTT	CASSLGGKATGELFF
.	15	TRBV5-1	.	TRBJ2-7	TGCGCCAGCAGCCCCTCCACGGACCATCCCTACGAGCAGTACTTC	CASSPSTDHPYEQYF
TRBD2	18	TRBV10-3	.	TRBJ2-3	TGTGCCATCAGTGAGTGGGCTAGCGGGGGAACTAGCACAGATACGCAGTATTTT	CAISEWASGGTSTDTQYF
TRBD2	15	TRBV19	.	TRBJ2-5	TGTGCCAGTAGTAAGGGACTAGCGGGTCAAGAGACCCAGTACTTC	CASSKGLAGQETQYF
TRBD2	16	TRBV4-1	.	TRBJ2-1	TGCGCCAGCAGCCAGGTGGGAGCGGGGGGCCTCAATGAGCAGTTCTTC	CASSQVGAGGLNEQFF
.	14	TRBV5-4	.	TRBJ2-2	TGTGCCAGCAGCCTTGACGGGAACACCGGGGAGCTGTTTTTT	CASSLDGNTGELFF
.	14	TRBV4-3	.	TRBJ1-2	TGCGCCAGCAGCCAAGAATGGGTGGGCTATGGCTACACCTTC	CASSQEWVGYGYTF
TRBD1	17	TRBV11-2	.	TRBJ2-2	TGTGCCAGCAGCCCAAGCCCGGGACAGGGGCGCACCGGGGAGCTGTTTTTT	CASSPSPGQGRTGELFF
.	13	TRBV5-6	.	TRBJ1-5	TGTGCCAGCAGCTTGGCAATTGGTCAGCCCCAGCATTTT	CASSLAIGQPQHF
.	14	TRBV6-1	once	TRBJ1-5	TGTGCCAGCAGTGAAATCTCCGTAGATCAGCCCCAGCATTTT	CASSEISVDQPQHF
.	16	TRBV7-2	.	TRBJ2-3	TGTGCCAGCAGCCTCAGGGCGGCGGGGAGCACAGATACGCAGTATTTT	CASSLRAAGSTDTQYF
TRBD1	19	TRBV28	.	TRBJ1-2	TGTGCCAGCAGTCCCATGGCCGGGACAGGGGGGTTTTGGAGCTATGGCTACACCTTC	CASSPMAGTGGFWSYGYTF
.	17	TRBV5-4	.	TRBJ1-1	TGTGCCAGCAGCTTAATGGGGGGGCGCGCGGGGAACACTGAAGCTTTCTTT	CASSLMGGRAGNTEAFF
TRBD1	15	TRBV7-9	.	TRBJ1-2	TGTGCCAGCAGCTTAGCTAACACAGGGGGTTATGGCTACACCTTC	CASSLANTGGYGYTF
.	15	TRBV5-1	.	TRBJ2-5	TGCGCCAGCAGCTTGGGGCAGGGGATCCAAGAGACCCAGTACTTC	CASSLGQGIQETQYF
TRBD1	12	TRBV6-1	.	TRBJ1-6	TGTGCCAGAGGACAGGGGAATTCACCCCTCCACTTT	CARGQGNSPLHF
.	15	TRBV7-9	once	TRBJ2-5	TGTGCCAGCAGCCGAGACGGCGGCTTCCAAGAGACCCAGTACTTC	CASSRDGGFQETQYF
.	11	TRBV6-5	.	TRBJ2-1	TGTGCCAGCAGTACCTACAATGAGCAGTTCTTC	CASSTYNEQFF
.	14	TRBV2	few	TRBJ1-1	TGTGCCAGCAGTGAAACAGGGTGGGACACTGAAGCTTTCTTT	CASSETGWDTEAFF
.	14	TRBV9	.	TRBJ2-7	TGTGCCAGCAGCGTAGACAGACGGGGTTACGAGCAGTACTTC	CASSVDRRGYEQYF
.	13	TRBV6-1	.	TRBJ1-2	TGTGCCAGCAGTGAAGTATATGGGAGCGGCTACACCTTC	CASSEVYGSGYTF